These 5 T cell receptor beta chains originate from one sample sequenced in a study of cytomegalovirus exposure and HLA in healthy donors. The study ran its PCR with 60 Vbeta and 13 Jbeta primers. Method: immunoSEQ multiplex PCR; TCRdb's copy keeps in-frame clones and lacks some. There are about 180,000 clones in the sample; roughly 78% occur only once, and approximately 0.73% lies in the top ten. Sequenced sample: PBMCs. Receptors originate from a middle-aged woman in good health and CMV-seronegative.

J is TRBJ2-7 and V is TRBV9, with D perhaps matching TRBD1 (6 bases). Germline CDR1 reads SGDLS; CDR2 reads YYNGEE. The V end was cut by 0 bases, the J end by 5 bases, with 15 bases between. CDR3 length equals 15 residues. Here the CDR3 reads CASSVGAGDLDEQYF. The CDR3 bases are TGTGCCAGCAGCGTAGGGGCAGGGGATCTCGACGAGCAGTACTTC.

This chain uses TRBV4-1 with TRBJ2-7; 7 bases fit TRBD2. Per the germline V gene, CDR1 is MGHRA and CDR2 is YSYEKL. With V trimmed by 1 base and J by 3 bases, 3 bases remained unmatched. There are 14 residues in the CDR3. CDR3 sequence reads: CASSQVAGDYEQYF. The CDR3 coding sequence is TGCGCCAGCAGCCAAGTTGCGGGGGACTACGAGCAGTACTTC.

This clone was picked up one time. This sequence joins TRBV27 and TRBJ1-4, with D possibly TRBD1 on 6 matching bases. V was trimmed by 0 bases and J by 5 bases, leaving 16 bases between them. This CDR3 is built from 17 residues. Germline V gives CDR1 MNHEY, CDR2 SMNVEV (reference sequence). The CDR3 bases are TGTGCCAGCAGTTTATCCATCCAGGGGCTACGAAATGAAAAACTGTTTTTT. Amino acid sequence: CASSLSIQGLRNEKLFF. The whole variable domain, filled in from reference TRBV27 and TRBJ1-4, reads EAQVTQNPRYLITVTGKKLTVTCSQNMNHEYMSWYRQDPGLGLRQIYYSMNVEVTDKGDVPEGYKVSRKEKRNFPLILESPSPNQTSLYFCASSLSIQGLRNEKLFFGSGTQLSVL.

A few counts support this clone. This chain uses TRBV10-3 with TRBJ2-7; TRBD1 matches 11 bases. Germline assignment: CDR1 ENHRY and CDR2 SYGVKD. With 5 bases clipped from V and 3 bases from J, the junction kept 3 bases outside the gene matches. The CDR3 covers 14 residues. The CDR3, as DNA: TGTGCCATCAGTCTGGGGACAGGGGGCTACGAGCAGTACTTC. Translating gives CAISLGTGGYEQYF.

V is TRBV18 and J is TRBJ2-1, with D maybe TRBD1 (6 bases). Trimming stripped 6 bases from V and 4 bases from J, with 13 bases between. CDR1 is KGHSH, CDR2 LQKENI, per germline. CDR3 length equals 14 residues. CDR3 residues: CASSDLRGYNEQFF. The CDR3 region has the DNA TGTGCCAGCTCGGACCTCAGGGGATACAATGAGCAGTTCTTC.